This is a list of T cell receptor beta chains from one sample in a study of T-cell memory formation after mild COVID-19. A single record per CDR3 protein comes from TCRdb applying MiXCR to the 5' RACE reads. This table has 250,000 or so distinct CDR3 sequences, 18% appearing once. The sample taken for sequencing was PBMCs or a T cell subset sorted from them (not recorded which). The receptors here all came from a man aged 18 to 29 who had mild COVID-19 (a few samples of this study predate the infection). Cell type and time point are not known. CDR3s include the opening cysteine and the closing phenylalanine or tryptophan. A D gene is named only where the DNA matches it firmly. Not every row has a clone size; where given, it reads once, few, many or a size class.

d_gene	abundance	j_gene	v_gene	CDR3nt	CDR3aa
TRBD2	NA	TRBJ2-3	TRBV20-1	TGCAGTGCTAGAGGGCCGGGGGGTAGCCCAGATACGCAGTATTTT	CSARGPGGSPDTQYF
TRBD2	few	TRBJ2-1	TRBV30	TGTGCCTGGAGTCAGGGACTAGCGCGTATGGAGCAGTTCTTC	CAWSQGLARMEQFF
TRBD1	few	TRBJ1-1	TRBV5-1	TGCGCCAGCAGCTTGGACAGGGGAAAATCCATGAACACTGAAGCTTTCTTT	CASSLDRGKSMNTEAFF
NA	few	TRBJ1-1	TRBV5-4	TGTGCCAGCAGCATCGACAGTTCCAATGAAGCTTTCTTT	CASSIDSSNEAFF
TRBD2	NA	TRBJ2-3	TRBV10-3	TGTGCCATCAGTGAGTTCATTTCTCCGGGACTAGCGGGGTCGACAGATACGCAGTATTTT	CAISEFISPGLAGSTDTQYF
NA	few	TRBJ2-2	TRBV7-9	TGTGCCAGCAGCTTCAGTTCGTCCACCGGGGAGCTGTTTTTT	CASSFSSSTGELFF
TRBD1	NA	TRBJ2-5	TRBV9	TGTGCCAGCAGCAGGACAGGCCGCTGGGGAGAGACCCAGTACTTC	CASSRTGRWGETQYF
TRBD2	NA	TRBJ2-3	TRBV2	TGTGCCAGCACGGGGGGGCAGGTAGATACGCAGTATTTT	CASTGGQVDTQYF
NA	NA	TRBJ1-2	TRBV6-2/TRBV6-3	TGTGCCAGCAGTTACGACAAGACGGACTATGGCTACACCTTC	CASSYDKTDYGYTF
NA	NA	TRBJ1-1	TRBV6-2/TRBV6-3	TGTGCCAGCAGTCCTTGGGGGGACACTGAAGCTTTCTTT	CASSPWGDTEAFF
NA	many	TRBJ2-1	TRBV5-1	TGCGCCAGCAGCTTGGGCTATGAGCAGTTCTTC	CASSLGYEQFF
NA	many	TRBJ2-2	TRBV29-1	TGCAGCGGGCAGACGAACACCGGGGAGCTGTTTTTT	CSGQTNTGELFF
TRBD1	few	TRBJ2-7	TRBV3-1	TGTGCCAGCAGCCGAACCGGGACAGACTACGAGCAGTACTTC	CASSRTGTDYEQYF
TRBD2	NA	TRBJ2-1	TRBV20-1	TGCAGTGCTAGACGCGACGCGGGGGGTGAGCAGTTCTTC	CSARRDAGGEQFF
NA	NA	TRBJ1-5	TRBV21-1	TGTGCCAGCAGCAAAAGGGGACGGTTCAATCAGCCCCAGCATTTT	CASSKRGRFNQPQHF
NA	NA	TRBJ2-3	TRBV2	TGTGCCAGCAGTGACGGCCAGGAGGAAGATACGCAGTATTTT	CASSDGQEEDTQYF
TRBD1	NA	TRBJ2-4	TRBV23-1	TGCGCCAGCAGTCAATCGGGCAGGGGGTCGAAATTAGCCAAAAACATTCAGTACTTC	CASSQSGRGSKLAKNIQYF